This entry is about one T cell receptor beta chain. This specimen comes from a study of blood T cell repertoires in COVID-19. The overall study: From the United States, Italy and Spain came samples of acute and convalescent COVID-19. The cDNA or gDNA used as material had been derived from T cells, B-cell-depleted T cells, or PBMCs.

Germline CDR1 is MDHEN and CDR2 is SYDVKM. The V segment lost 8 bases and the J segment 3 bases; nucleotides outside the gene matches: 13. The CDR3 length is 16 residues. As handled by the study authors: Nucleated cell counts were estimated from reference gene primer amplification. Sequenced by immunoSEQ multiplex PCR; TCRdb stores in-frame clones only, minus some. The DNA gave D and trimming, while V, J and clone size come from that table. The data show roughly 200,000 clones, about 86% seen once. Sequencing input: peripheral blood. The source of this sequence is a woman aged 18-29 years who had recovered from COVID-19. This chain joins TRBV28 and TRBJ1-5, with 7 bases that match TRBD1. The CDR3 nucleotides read TGTGCCAGCCATTTAAGAGGCAGGGGGGACAATCAGCCCCAGCATTTT. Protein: CASHLRGRGDNQPQHF.